The 24 T cell receptor beta chains below come from one sample, sequenced in a study of T-cell reconstitution after alpha-beta-depleted transplantation in children. TCRbeta library preparation incorporated unique molecular identifiers. One entry per CDR3 protein, called by TCRdb with MiXCR from the PCR reads. The repertoire has hundreds of thousands of distinct CDR3 sequences, approximately 13% of them found once; the top ten carry 2% to 2.5%. The sequenced sample was PBMCs, mostly from graft donor cells, obtained 360 days after TCRalphabeta/CD19-depleted stem cell transplant. These receptor sequences come from a male patient younger than 18 who had a stem cell transplant for acute myeloid leukemia, so the T cells may come from the graft donor.

Turning to this clonotype: A clone one base away is much larger, so this may be a read error. The rearrangement joins TRBV29-1 to TRBJ2-3; 11 nucleotides match TRBD2. CDR3 length equals 16 residues. Germline V gene data show CDR1 as SQVTM and CDR2 as ANQGSEA. Trimming took 8 bases from V and 3 from J; bases not matched to a gene: 13. This CDR3 is CSLKGLAEGHTDTQYF. For the CDR3, the DNA is TGCAGCCTGAAGGGACTAGCGGAAGGGCATACAGATACGCAGTATTTT.

To note about this clonotype: This sequence may be a read error, since a much larger clone differs from it by one base. In DNA, the CDR3 is TGTGCCAGCAGCTTGCCGAGGACTAGCACAGATACGCGGTATTTT. Its translation: CASSLPRTSTDTRYF. The chain carries TRBV5-6 and TRBJ2-3, with 8 bases aligning to TRBD2. CDR3 length: 15 residues. In germline, CDR1 is SGHDT, CDR2 YYEEEE.

This clonotype was picked up a small number of times. J is TRBJ2-2 and V is TRBV7-6; 10 bases fit TRBD1. The V and J ends lost 8 bases and 4 bases, in that order; junction bases with no gene match: 16. CDR1 is SGHVS, CDR2 FNYEAQ, per germline. The CDR3 consists of 18 residues. For the CDR3, the DNA is TGTGCCAGCCCCTCAGTCGGGACAGGGGAAGGTGTCACCGGGGAGCTGTTTTTT. The encoded protein is CASPSVGTGEGVTGELFF.

This clonotype came up many times. This chain links TRBV28 with TRBJ2-7, with no clear D. The CDR3 extends over 16 amino acids. Germline assignment: CDR1 MDHEN and CDR2 SYDVKM. Trimming removed 3 bases from V and 0 bases from J, with 15 bases in between. The CDR3 region is CASSFSAAFHSYEQYF. CDR3 nucleotides: TGTGCCAGCAGTTTTAGTGCAGCATTTCACTCCTACGAGCAGTACTTC.

This chain connects TRBV24-1 to TRBJ2-2, with 13 bases fitting TRBD2. Germline CDR1 reads KGHDR; CDR2 reads SFDVKD. CDR3 length: 16 amino acids. V shed 4 bases and J 10 bases; nucleotides not matched to a gene: 8. The CDR3: CATSDRGLAGKVELFF. For the CDR3, the DNA is TGTGCCACCAGTGACCGGGGACTAGCGGGAAAGGTGGAGCTGTTTTTT.

This clonotype was observed a few times. The rearrangement uses TRBV7-6 and TRBJ2-2; 9 bases are shared with TRBD2. This CDR3 region has 16 residues. Germline CDR1 reads SGHVS; CDR2 reads FNYEAQ. Trimming removed 6 bases from V and 0 bases from J; junction bases left unmatched: 5. CDR3 region: CASRNSGRTNTGELFF. Here the CDR3 DNA reads TGTGCCAGCAGAAACAGCGGGAGGACGAACACCGGGGAGCTGTTTTTT.

In its sample, this clonotype was seen many times. The chain is built from TRBV6-2 or TRBV6-3 and TRBJ2-3; TRBD2 matches 14 bases. From germline, CDR1 is MNHEY and CDR2 SVGEGT. The length of the CDR3 is 17 residues. The J segment lost 3 bases and the V segment lost 6 bases, leaving 8 bases of the junction unmatched. Here the CDR3 reads CASRRLAGGFRTDTQYF. The DNA for the CDR3 is TGTGCCAGCAGGAGACTAGCGGGAGGGTTCAGAACAGATACGCAGTATTTT.

This clonotype appeared many times. The chain has TRBV28 and TRBJ2-2; 11 nucleotides line up with TRBD2. Germline values: CDR1 MDHEN, CDR2 SYDVKM. The CDR3 has 15 amino acids. The V segment lost 6 bases and the J segment 3 bases; nucleotides outside the gene matches: 3. The CDR3 protein is CASRLAGDHTGELFF. The CDR3 coding sequence is TGTGCCAGCAGACTAGCGGGAGACCACACCGGGGAGCTGTTTTTT.

This clonotype was counted between two and nine times. This chain joins TRBV28 and TRBJ1-1, with 8 bases matching TRBD1. This CDR3 region has 16 residues. Germline V gives CDR1 MDHEN, CDR2 SYDVKM. Trimming took 3 bases from V and 4 from J; bases not matched to a gene: 10. CDR3 in amino acids: CASSFPGTGYFTEAFF. CDR3 bases: TGTGCCAGCAGTTTCCCCGGGACAGGCTATTTCACTGAAGCTTTCTTT.

This clonotype was recorded a few times. The chain recombines TRBV6-5 with TRBJ2-7; no definite D call. The CDR3 has 14 residues. V was trimmed by 2 bases and J by 4 bases, leaving 12 bases between them. CDR1 and CDR2 (germline): MNHEY, SVGAGI. The CDR3 here is CASSYRHVPYEQYF. DNA for the CDR3: TGTGCCAGCAGTTACCGACACGTACCATACGAGCAGTACTTC.

The chain employs TRBV4-3 and TRBJ1-2; the D gene is possibly TRBD1 (6 bases). Trimming pared 3 bases from V and 4 bases from J, leaving 15 bases between. The CDR3 extends over 15 amino acids. Germline CDR1 is LGHNA and CDR2 is YSLEER. CDR3 protein: CASSQNPGHLYGYTF. DNA for the CDR3: TGCGCCAGCAGCCAGAATCCGGGACACCTCTATGGCTACACCTTC.

There are a few counts of this clonotype. This rearrangement joins TRBV29-1 to TRBJ2-5; TRBD2 agrees at 11 bases. The length of the CDR3 is 18 residues. After removal of 3 bases from V and 1 base from J, the junction contained 13 bases not matched to a gene. The germline CDR1 and CDR2 sequences are SQVTM and ANQGSEA. CDR3 residues: CSVEGHPYSGRAQETQYF. CDR3 DNA sequence: TGCAGCGTTGAGGGGCACCCTTATAGCGGGAGGGCCCAAGAGACCCAGTACTTC.

This clonotype was found many times. The CDR3 region is CASSEFLGPAGEQFF. As DNA, the CDR3 is TGTGCCAGCAGTGAATTTTTGGGACCGGCGGGTGAGCAGTTCTTC. The chain uses TRBV25-1 and TRBJ2-1; D might be TRBD1 or TRBD2, each matching 5 bases. Trimming took 1 base from V and 9 from J, leaving 16 bases between them. Per the germline V gene, CDR1 is MGHDK and CDR2 is SYGVNS. CDR3 length: 15 amino acids.

This clonotype was seen ten or more times. The rearrangement uses TRBV7-3 and TRBJ2-1; 7 positions match TRBD2. After removal of 2 bases from V and 5 bases from J, the junction contained 3 bases not matched to a gene. Germline-derived CDR1 and CDR2 are SGHTA and FQGTGA. This CDR3 contains 14 residues. CDR3 protein: CASSLGTKNNEQFF. In DNA form, the CDR3 reads TGTGCCAGCAGCTTAGGGACTAAAAACAATGAGCAGTTCTTC.

This chain connects TRBV18 to TRBJ1-6, with D perhaps matching TRBD1 (5 bases). CDR1 KGHSH and CDR2 LQKENI come from the germline V gene. The V end was cut by 5 bases, the J end by 4 bases, with 6 bases between. This CDR3 has 13 amino acids. The CDR3 nucleotides read TGTGCCAGCTCAGACAGATATAATTCACCCCTCCACTTT. It encodes CASSDRYNSPLHF. Complete variable domain (other parts from reference TRBV18 and TRBJ1-6): NAGVMQNPRHLVRRRGQEARLRCSPMKGHSHVYWYRQLPEEGLKFMVYLQKENIIDESGMPKERFSAEFPKEGPSILRIQQVVRGDSAAYFCASSDRYNSPLHFGNGTRLTVT.

This clonotype was observed at least ten times. The rearrangement links TRBV4-3 to TRBJ1-1, with TRBD1 as a possible D gene (5 bases). Germline V gene data show CDR1 as LGHNA and CDR2 as YSLEER. With 5 bases removed from V and 5 bases from J, the gap between germline ends came to 18 bases. The CDR3 consists of 15 residues. CDR3 in amino acids: CASSGYQGVGTEAFF. The CDR3 DNA sequence: TGCGCCAGCAGCGGGTATCAGGGCGTTGGTACTGAAGCTTTCTTT.

This clonotype has ten or more counts. The rearrangement uses TRBV28 and TRBJ2-7; TRBD2 agrees at 8 bases. Germline V CDR1 and CDR2: MDHEN, SYDVKM. Trimming cost V 7 bases and J 0 bases; bases outside gene matches: 5. This CDR3 is built from 14 residues. The CDR3 DNA follows: TGTGCCAGCACCAAAGCGGGAGCCTCCTACGAGCAGTACTTC. Residues: CASTKAGASYEQYF.

V is TRBV29-1 and J is TRBJ2-7; D gene unclear. The CDR3 loop spans 11 amino acids. The V gene lost 5 bases and the J gene lost 3 bases, with 8 bases spanning the gap. The germline V gene encodes CDR1 SQVTM and CDR2 ANQGSEA. The CDR3 spells CSVTEIYEQYF. CDR3 in DNA: TGCAGCGTTACGGAAATCTACGAGCAGTACTTC.

This clonotype showed up just a few times. This chain uses TRBV3-1 with TRBJ2-5; D unclear. The CDR3 has 14 residues. Trimming removed 1 base at V and 5 bases at J, with 11 bases between. Germline V gene data show CDR1 as LGHDT and CDR2 as YNNKEL (reference sequence). This CDR3 is CASSQGVSLETQYF. In DNA form, the CDR3 reads TGTGCCAGCAGCCAAGGGGTCTCGTTGGAGACCCAGTACTTC.

The chain combines TRBV20-1 with TRBJ2-1; possibly TRBD2 for D (5 bases). CDR3 size: 14 residues. Per germline, CDR1 DFQATT and CDR2 SNEGSKA (reference sequence). Deletions cut 6 bases from V and 3 bases from J, with 15 bases between. Written as DNA, the CDR3 is TGCAGTGCGCCCACTAGTTCTCTCTACAATGAGCAGTTCTTC. It encodes CSAPTSSLYNEQFF.

The chain has TRBV6-5 and TRBJ2-7, with a tentative D call TRBD1 (6 bases). V was cut by 4 bases and J by 2 bases, with 15 bases left in between. The CDR3 extends over 15 amino acids. Germline CDR1 and CDR2: MNHEY and SVGAGI. This CDR3 reads CASSSTGTPTYEQYF. DNA for the CDR3: TGTGCCAGCAGTTCCACCGGGACACCAACCTACGAGCAGTACTTC.

This clonotype was counted only a few times. This chain joins TRBV10-1 and TRBJ2-5, with 7 bases fitting TRBD2. Germline trimming cut 0 bases from V and 1 base from J; bases unmatched to any gene: 5. CDR3 size: 16 residues. Germline V lookup: CDR1 WNHNN, CDR2 SYGVQD (reference sequence). In nucleotides, the CDR3 is TGCGCCAGCAGTGAGTCGACCGGGGGGTCCCAAGAGACCCAGTACTTC. Translating it yields CASSESTGGSQETQYF.

The chain combines TRBV20-1 with TRBJ2-5; D may correspond to TRBD1 or TRBD2 (5 bases each). CDR1 DFQATT and CDR2 SNEGSKA come from the germline V gene (reference sequence). The CDR3 extends over 15 amino acids. V was clipped by 3 bases and J by 2 bases, with 16 bases between them. DNA of the CDR3: TGCAGTGCTAGGTTCCAAGCAGGGAGTCAAGAGACCCAGTACTTC. Protein: CSARFQAGSQETQYF.

This chain uses TRBV27 with TRBJ2-4; no firm D call. V lost 3 bases, J lost 4 bases, and 7 bases lay in between. This CDR3 has 13 amino acids. Looked up from germline, CDR1 is MNHEY and CDR2 is SMNVEV (reference sequence). CDR3 in amino acids: CASSFGPKNIQYF. The DNA for the CDR3 is TGTGCCAGCAGTTTTGGGCCGAAAAACATTCAGTACTTC.